The next 20 T cell receptor beta chains were all read from a single sample in a study of human T cells and chemical hapten exposure (dated by TCRdb to the early 2020s). What the time point label conveys for this sample: healthy volunteer bleed at 2 weeks. Unfractionated whole blood was collected in Tempus Blood RNA tubes, and total RNA was extracted from that blood. The receptor library was made with RACE. Instrument used: NextSeq 500. The public sequencing data were trimmed at Q25 with fastp and processed into clonotypes with MiXCR by TCRdb, which kept only in-frame beta chains. Duplicate CDR3 protein sequences are folded into a single record with the most common DNA and genes. For this sample there are some 93,000 distinct CDR3 sequences; around 8.8% appear just once. The ten largest clones take up approximately 2.9% of the sample. Specimen: whole blood. The receptors come from a female donor in good health. Some clones in this sample may be carry-over from other donors' samples.

V gene TRBV27 combines with J gene TRBJ2-7; D not certain. The V and J ends lost 4 bases and 7 bases respectively, with 8 bases between them. Germline CDR1 and CDR2: MNHEY and SMNVEV (reference sequence). The CDR3 spans 11 residues. In DNA, the CDR3 is TGTGCCAGCAGTTCTGGGATTGAGCAGTACTTC. Its translation: CASSSGIEQYF.

The V and J genes are TRBV27 and TRBJ2-3, with a possible D match to TRBD2 (5 bases). Germline lookup yields CDR1 MNHEY and CDR2 SMNVEV (reference sequence). Trimming took 6 bases from V and 3 from J, leaving 16 bases between them. This CDR3 has 15 residues. The CDR3 DNA sequence: TGTGCCAGCAGCCGCACTAGGAGAAATACAGATACGCAGTATTTT. Protein product: CASSRTRRNTDTQYF.

This chain uses TRBV5-1 with TRBJ2-7; D is undetermined. Germline V gene lookup returns CDR1 SGHRS and CDR2 YFSETQ. Trimming removed 2 bases from V and 3 bases from J, with 9 bases in between. The CDR3 covers 13 residues. The CDR3 protein is CASSFDASYEQYF. In nucleotides, the CDR3 is TGCGCCAGCAGCTTCGACGCCAGCTACGAGCAGTACTTC.

This clonotype was observed many times. The chain is built from TRBV25-1 and TRBJ2-5; D may be TRBD2 (5 bases). Germline loops: CDR1 MGHDK, CDR2 SYGVNS. V was cut by 0 bases and J by 1 base, with 6 bases left in between. The length of the CDR3 is 14 residues. The DNA for the CDR3 is TGTGCCAGCAGTGAATACGGGATCCAAGAGACCCAGTACTTC. This codes for CASSEYGIQETQYF.

Only a few counts were recorded for this clonotype. The genes are TRBV28 and TRBJ1-5; no clear D gene. Germline loops: CDR1 MDHEN, CDR2 SYDVKM. CDR3 length: 15 amino acids. The V end was cut by 2 bases, the J end by 4 bases, with 12 bases between. Here the CDR3 reads CASSLGGEGNQPQHF. The CDR3 nucleotides read TGTGCCAGCAGTTTAGGCGGGGAGGGTAATCAGCCCCAGCATTTT.

This clonotype was counted ten times or more. V is TRBV20-1 and J is TRBJ2-5; 13 bases map to TRBD2. After removal of 2 bases from V and 2 bases from J, the junction contained 14 bases not matched to a gene. Germline V gene data show CDR1 as DFQATT and CDR2 as SNEGSKA (reference sequence). The CDR3 runs 19 residues. DNA of the CDR3: TGCAGTGCTAGACCCCCGTCCGGGACTAGCGGGATTACACAAGAGACCCAGTACTTC. This encodes CSARPPSGTSGITQETQYF.

This rearrangement joins TRBV28 to TRBJ2-6, with TRBD1 identical over 9 bases. Germline V gives CDR1 MDHEN, CDR2 SYDVKM. V shed 4 bases, J shed 2 bases, and the junction held 0 bases outside the gene matches. CDR3 length: 15 amino acids. The CDR3 nucleotides read TGTGCCAGCAGTTGGACAGGGGCTGGGGCCAACGTCCTGACTTTC. This sequence encodes CASSWTGAGANVLTF.

The rearrangement links TRBV20-1 to TRBJ2-1; D remains ambiguous. The V gene lost 7 bases and the J gene lost 0 bases, with 10 bases spanning the gap. Germline assignment: CDR1 DFQATT and CDR2 SNEGSKA (reference sequence). CDR3 length: 13 amino acids. CDR3 coding DNA: TGCAGTGTCGCAGGTAGCTCCTACAATGAGCAGTTCTTC. This codes for CSVAGSSYNEQFF.

This clonotype came up a few times. The chain links TRBV28 to TRBJ2-7, with D perhaps TRBD1 or TRBD2 (5 bases each). V shed 3 bases and J shed 13 bases, with 19 bases lying between them. Germline V gene data show CDR1 as MDHEN and CDR2 as SYDVKM. CDR3 size: 13 residues. DNA for the CDR3: TGTGCCAGCAGTTTCGAACCGGGACCCTTGCATTACTTC. This gives the protein CASSFEPGPLHYF.

This clonotype was observed many times. The chain couples TRBV20-1 to TRBJ2-7; 11 nucleotides agree with TRBD1. There are 13 residues in the CDR3. With V trimmed by 5 bases and J by 3 bases, 3 bases remained unmatched. Germline loops: CDR1 DFQATT, CDR2 SNEGSKA (reference sequence). The CDR3 loop is CSASGTGGYEQYF. For the CDR3, the DNA is TGCAGTGCTTCCGGGACAGGGGGCTACGAGCAGTACTTC.

J is TRBJ1-1 and V is TRBV29-1, with 7 positions matching TRBD1. The CDR3 totals 17 residues. Looked up from germline, CDR1 is SQVTM and CDR2 is ANQGSEA. Trimming at V came to 3 bases and at J to 0 bases, leaving 13 bases not matched to a gene. The CDR3 protein is CSVDPDRVSVLNTEAFF. CDR3 DNA: TGCAGCGTTGACCCCGACAGGGTATCGGTCTTGAACACTGAAGCTTTCTTT.

This clonotype was seen a handful of times. The CDR3 DNA reads as TGTGCCAGCAGCTTGTGGGGTTCCTACGAGCAGTACTTC. This sequence encodes CASSLWGSYEQYF. The chain uses TRBV5-4 and TRBJ2-7; no clear D gene. This CDR3 region has 13 residues. V was pared by 1 base and J by 1 base, with 6 bases between. CDR1 is SGHNT, CDR2 YYREEE, per germline (reference sequence). Using reference TRBV5-4 and TRBJ2-7 for the parts outside the CDR3, the full variable domain is ETGVTQSPTHLIKTRGQQVTLRCSSQSGHNTVSWYQQALGQGPQFIFQYYREEENGRGNFPPRFSGLQFPNYSSELNVNALELDDSALYLCASSLWGSYEQYFGPGTRLTVT.

The sample holds a few counts of this clonotype. The gene calls are TRBV30 and TRBJ2-3; 7 bases map to TRBD2. This CDR3 has 15 amino acids. Germline loops: CDR1 GTSNPN, CDR2 SVGIG (reference sequence). V was clipped by 0 bases and J by 0 bases; unmatched bases: 3. The CDR3 nucleotides are TGTGCCTGGAGTGTACTGACTAGCAGCACAGATACGCAGTATTTT. This gives the protein CAWSVLTSSTDTQYF.

This clonotype has only one observation. This chain uses TRBV28 with TRBJ1-2; a possible D gene is TRBD1 (5 bases). Germline V gene lookup returns CDR1 MDHEN and CDR2 SYDVKM. The CDR3 spans 14 residues. The V gene lost 8 bases and the J gene lost 6 bases, with 19 bases spanning the gap. In nucleotides, the CDR3 is TGTGCCAGCGATGAAAGGGGTGTCGCGGATGGCTACACCTTC. Translated: CASDERGVADGYTF.

The chain combines TRBV5-4 with TRBJ1-1; D is undetermined. V dropped 0 bases and J dropped 7 bases, with 7 bases sitting between them. The CDR3 contains 12 residues. Germline assignment: CDR1 SGHNT and CDR2 YYREEE (reference sequence). The chain's CDR3 is CASSLGNGEAFF. CDR3 sequence (DNA): TGTGCCAGCAGCTTGGGTAACGGTGAAGCTTTCTTT.

The chain employs TRBV30 and TRBJ2-3; 7 bases are shared with TRBD1. The CDR3 sequence is 14 residues long. The junction had 5 bases not matched to a gene; V was cut back by 2 bases and J by 3 bases. CDR1 and CDR2 (germline): GTSNPN, SVGIG (reference sequence). The CDR3 DNA reads as TGTGCCTGGAGTTTCCCGGGACAGACAGATACGCAGTATTTT. This gives the protein CAWSFPGQTDTQYF.

The genes are TRBV19 and TRBJ1-1; 8 nucleotides match TRBD1. CDR1 and CDR2 from the germline V gene are LNHDA and SQIVND (reference sequence). The CDR3 is 13 amino acids. J lost 0 bases, V lost 8 bases, and 2 bases had no gene match. The CDR3 DNA reads TGTGCCAGTGGGACAGGCCTGAACACTGAAGCTTTCTTT. This gives the protein CASGTGLNTEAFF. Using reference TRBV19 and TRBJ1-1 for the parts outside the CDR3, the full variable domain is DGGITQSPKYLFRKEGQNVTLSCEQNLNHDAMYWYRQDPGQGLRLIYYSQIVNDFQKGDIAEGYSVSREKKESFPLTVTSAQKNPTAFYLCASGTGLNTEAFFGQGTRLTVV.

The genes are TRBV12-3 or TRBV12-4 and TRBJ1-6; D unresolved. This CDR3 has 11 residues. Trimming stripped 4 bases from V and 16 bases from J, with 11 bases between. The CDR3 region is CASSSGPRLHF. The CDR3, as DNA: TGTGCCAGCAGTTCCGGGCCTCGTCTCCACTTT.

In this sample, this clonotype turned up many times. The chain is built from TRBV5-1 and TRBJ2-1; 8 nucleotides agree with TRBD1. Germline values: CDR1 SGHRS, CDR2 YFSETQ. V shed 2 bases, J shed 7 bases, and the junction held 8 bases outside the gene matches. This CDR3 comprises 15 residues. The CDR3 protein is CASSFGDRNRNEQFF. For the CDR3, the DNA is TGCGCCAGCAGCTTCGGGGACAGGAATAGGAATGAGCAGTTCTTC.

In this sample, this clonotype turned up a few times. The J gene is TRBJ2-1, the V gene TRBV29-1, with TRBD2 matching 10 bases. The length of the CDR3 is 14 residues. V lost 5 bases to trimming and J lost 7 bases; unmatched junction nucleotides: 8. Germline CDR1 and CDR2: SQVTM and ANQGSEA. The CDR3 DNA reads TGCAGCGTTTTGCTAGCGGGGGTCGGTAATGAGCAGTTCTTC. It codes for CSVLLAGVGNEQFF.